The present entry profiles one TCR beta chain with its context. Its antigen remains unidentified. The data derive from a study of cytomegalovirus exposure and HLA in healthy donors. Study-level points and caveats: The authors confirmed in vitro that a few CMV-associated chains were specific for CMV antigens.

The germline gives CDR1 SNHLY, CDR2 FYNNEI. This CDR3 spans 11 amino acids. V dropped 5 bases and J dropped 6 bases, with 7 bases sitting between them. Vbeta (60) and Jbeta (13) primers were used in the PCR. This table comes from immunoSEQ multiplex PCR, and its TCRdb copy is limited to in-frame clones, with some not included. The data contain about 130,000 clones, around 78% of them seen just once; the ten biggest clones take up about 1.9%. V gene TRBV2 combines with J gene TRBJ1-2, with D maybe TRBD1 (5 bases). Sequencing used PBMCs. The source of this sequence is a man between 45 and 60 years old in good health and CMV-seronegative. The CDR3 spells CASSPGDGYTF. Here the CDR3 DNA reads TGTGCCAGCAGTCCGGGGGATGGCTACACCTTC. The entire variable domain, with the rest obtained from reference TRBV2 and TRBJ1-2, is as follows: EPEVTQTPSHQVTQMGQEVILRCVPISNHLYFYWYRQILGQKVEFLVSFYNNEISEKSEIFDDQFSVERPDGSNFTLKIRSTKLEDSAMYFCASSPGDGYTFGSGTRLTVV.